This TCR beta chain came from a study of cytomegalovirus exposure and HLA in healthy donors. Study overall: Per a later analysis, the 666 first-cohort and 120 or so validation repertoires shared one platform.

V lost 2 bases and J lost 4, with 32 bases in between. This CDR3 comprises 20 residues. Germline V CDR1 and CDR2: GTSNPN, SVGIG (reference sequence). On this clone: Its antigen is currently unknown.

Generated by immunoSEQ multiplex PCR, the TCRdb table keeps only in-frame clones and is missing some. The sample has more than 85,000 clones; 88% are singletons. General observations from the study: The study labeled around 160 TCR beta chains cytomegalovirus-associated. In vitro, three CMV-associated chains proved specific for CMV antigens. A subsequent analysis found that TCR clusters from the first cohort also tended to co-occur in the 130 or so validation repertoires, with 90% to 95% of cluster scores above 0.

The source is a woman under 30 in good health and CMV-seronegative. The specimen sequenced was PBMCs. The chain combines TRBV30 with TRBJ2-5; D is perhaps TRBD2 (6 bases). CDR3: CAWSSGQPFIAARHRETQYF. In DNA form, the CDR3 reads TGTGCCTGGAGTAGCGGCCAGCCATTTATAGCGGCCCGCCACCGAGAGACCCAGTACTTC.